One and the same sample provided the 28 T cell receptor beta chains below, sequenced in a study of OX40 agonist ivuxolimab in advanced cancers. Profiled with immunoSEQ multiplex PCR; TCRdb holds only in-frame clones, not every one. In the table there are approximately 58,000 clones, 86% of which are singletons. Material: CD4+ or CD8+ T cells sorted from blood, obtained in a trial of the OX40 agonist ivuxolimab. The source of these receptors is an adult with an advanced solid tumor such as melanoma, head and neck, liver or kidney cancer.

The rearrangement uses TRBV9 and TRBJ1-1, with D perhaps TRBD1 (6 bases). CDR1 is SGDLS and CDR2 is YYNGEE in the germline V gene. This CDR3 is 13 amino acids long. V was shortened by 7 bases and J by 1 base, with 11 bases between the two germline ends. The CDR3 sequence: CASRKTGNTEAFF. The CDR3 DNA reads as TGTGCCAGCCGCAAGACAGGGAACACTGAAGCTTTCTTT.

The gene calls are TRBV5-1 and TRBJ1-3; TRBD1 might be the D (6 bases). The CDR3 spans 16 residues. V lost 4 bases to trimming and J lost 5 bases, with 19 bases between them. Germline loops: CDR1 SGHRS, CDR2 YFSETQ. As DNA, the CDR3 is TGCGCCAGCAGCCGGTCAGCTAACAGGGCTCGAAACACCATATATTTT. It encodes CASSRSANRARNTIYF.

CDR3: CASSLRQGGGDTQYF. CDR3 nucleotides: TGTGCCAGCAGCTTAAGACAGGGTGGGGGAGATACGCAGTATTTT. The J gene is TRBJ2-3, the V gene TRBV7-9; 7 bases agree with TRBD1. Germline-derived CDR1 and CDR2 are SEHNR and FQNEAQ (reference sequence). V shed 2 bases, J shed 5 bases, and the junction held 7 bases outside the gene matches. The CDR3 length is 15 residues.

This clone was seen once. This sequence joins TRBV7-2 and TRBJ2-2, with 8 bases fitting TRBD2. Germline loops: CDR1 SGHTA, CDR2 FQGNSA. The V gene end was trimmed by 2 bases and the J gene end by 5 bases; junction bases not matched to a gene: 7. This CDR3 comprises 16 residues. This chain's CDR3 is CASSLHAGGGTGELFF. CDR3 in DNA: TGTGCCAGCAGCTTACACGCGGGGGGTGGAACCGGGGAGCTGTTTTTT.

This clone has more than one count but fewer than ten. CDR3 nucleotide sequence: TGTGCCAGCAGTCAGGTAGGGGCCCCAGCTTTCTTT. Translated: CASSQVGAPAFF. The genes are TRBV2 and TRBJ1-1; possible D gene TRBD1, 5 bases. Germline CDR1 SNHLY, CDR2 FYNNEI. CDR3 length: 12 amino acids. Trimming stripped 5 bases from V and 10 bases from J, with 14 bases between. The full variable domain, rest sourced from reference TRBV2 and TRBJ1-1, is EPEVTQTPSHQVTQMGQEVILRCVPISNHLYFYWYRQILGQKVEFLVSFYNNEISEKSEIFDDQFSVERPDGSNFTLKIRSTKLEDSAMYFCASSQVGAPAFFGQGTRLTVV.

By its share, this clone is medium-sized. The CDR3 loop reads CASSLGGLGYTF. Here the CDR3 DNA reads TGTGCCAGCAGCTTAGGAGGGCTCGGCTACACCTTC. This chain uses TRBV7-9 with TRBJ1-2, with unresolved D. The V end was cut by 1 base, the J end by 8 bases, with 8 bases between. The CDR3 runs 12 residues. CDR1 and CDR2 from the germline V gene are SEHNR and FQNEAQ (reference sequence).

Regarding this clone: This CDR3 is also generated by other DNA sequences in the sample. The chain couples TRBV6-5 to TRBJ1-1, with TRBD1 as a possible D gene (6 bases). Trimming took 6 bases from V and 5 from J, leaving 13 bases between them. CDR1 is MNHEY, CDR2 SVGAGI, per germline. This CDR3 has 13 amino acids. The CDR3 bases are TGTGCCAGCAGGGACAGTAGCAATACTGAAGCTTTCTTT. Translation gives CASRDSSNTEAFF.

This sequence joins TRBV30 and TRBJ1-1, with 9 bases that match TRBD1. Germline V gives CDR1 GTSNPN, CDR2 SVGIG (reference sequence). J lost 5 bases, V lost 3 bases, and 10 bases had no gene match. The CDR3 has 15 amino acids. As DNA, the CDR3 is TGTGCCTGGAGGCAGACCGGGACAGGGCGAACTGAAGCTTTCTTT. Protein: CAWRQTGTGRTEAFF. The whole variable domain, remainder taken from reference TRBV30 and TRBJ1-1, is SQTIHQWPATLVQPVGSPLSLECTVEGTSNPNLYWYRQAAGRGLQLLFYSVGIGQISSEVPQNLSASRPQDRQFILSSKKLLLSDSGFYLCAWRQTGTGRTEAFFGQGTRLTVV.

The chain recombines TRBV19 with TRBJ2-3, with D possibly matching TRBD1 (6 bases). Germline CDR1 is LNHDA and CDR2 is SQIVND (reference sequence). The V and J ends lost 5 bases and 1 base respectively, with 16 bases between them. This CDR3 is 16 amino acids long. CDR3 nucleotides: TGTGCCAGTAGTTTATTGGGGGCCCCCGGCACAGATACGCAGTATTTT. It specifies CASSLLGAPGTDTQYF.

This clone was recorded a few times. This chain joins TRBV14 and TRBJ1-6; maybe TRBD1 (5 bases). Trimming took off 1 base at V and 7 bases at J, with 8 bases between the two ends. The CDR3 contains 14 residues. Looked up from germline, CDR1 is SGHDN and CDR2 is FVKESK. Here the CDR3 reads CASSQGRQNSPLHF. The CDR3, as DNA: TGTGCCAGCAGCCAAGGTAGACAGAATTCACCCCTCCACTTT.

Only one count was recorded for this clone. CDR3 protein: CASSGTSGNEQYF. Here the CDR3 DNA reads TGCGCCAGCAGCGGGACTAGCGGGAACGAGCAGTACTTC. The V and J genes are TRBV5-1 and TRBJ2-7; 13 bases align to TRBD2. Germline CDR1 SGHRS, CDR2 YFSETQ. V was pared by 4 bases and J by 5 bases, with 0 bases of the junction left unmatched. The CDR3 contains 13 residues.

V gene TRBV28 combines with J gene TRBJ2-2; D not certain. CDR1 is MDHEN, CDR2 SYDVKM, per germline. V was pared by 4 bases and J by 5 bases, with 11 bases between. The CDR3 totals 14 residues. Here the CDR3 reads CASSYEDLTGELFF. The CDR3 nucleotides are TGTGCCAGCAGTTATGAGGACCTAACCGGGGAGCTGTTTTTT. The complete variable domain, with remaining parts taken from reference TRBV28 and TRBJ2-2, reads DVKVTQSSRYLVKRTGEKVFLECVQDMDHENMFWYRQDPGLGLRLIYFSYDVKMKEKGDIPEGYSVSREKKERFSLILESASTNQTSMYLCASSYEDLTGELFFGEGSRLTVL.

This clone was found once. V usage is TRBV9 and J usage is TRBJ1-2; D perhaps matches TRBD1 (5 bases). The CDR3 consists of 14 residues. Trimming removed 0 bases from V and 4 bases from J, with 10 bases in between. The germline V gene encodes CDR1 SGDLS and CDR2 YYNGEE. Here the CDR3 reads CASSVDRQSYGYTF. The CDR3 nucleotides read TGTGCCAGCAGCGTAGACCGACAGTCCTATGGCTACACCTTC.

The chain recombines TRBV7-9 with TRBJ1-5; 9 bases line up with TRBD1. The J segment lost 7 bases and the V segment lost 5 bases, leaving 3 bases of the junction unmatched. CDR1 is SEHNR, CDR2 FQNEAQ, per germline (reference sequence). The CDR3 is 13 amino acids. The DNA of the CDR3 is TGTGCCAGCAGCCCAGGGACAGGGCAGCCCCAGCATTTT. Translating gives CASSPGTGQPQHF. Drawing the rest from reference TRBV7-9 and TRBJ1-5, the complete variable domain is DTGVSQNPRHKITKRGQNVTFRCDPISEHNRLYWYRQTLGQGPEFLTYFQNEAQLEKSRLLSDRFSAERPKGSFSTLEIQRTEQGDSAMYLCASSPGTGQPQHFGDGTRLSIL.

The chain combines TRBV19 with TRBJ1-4; 7 bases map to TRBD1. Germline V gene lookup returns CDR1 LNHDA and CDR2 SQIVND (reference sequence). The CDR3 length is 14 residues. The DNA for the CDR3 is TGTGGAAACGTACAGGGGACAACTAATGAAAAACTGTTTTTT. It specifies CGNVQGTTNEKLFF.

This rearrangement joins TRBV7-2 to TRBJ2-7, with a weak D call TRBD2 (5 bases). Germline V lookup: CDR1 SGHTA, CDR2 FQGNSA. V gave up 0 bases and J gave up 2 bases, with 8 bases separating them. This CDR3 region has 14 residues. In DNA form, the CDR3 reads TGTGCCAGCAGCTTAGCCGGGGTAGCCTACGAGCAGTACTTC. Its translation is CASSLAGVAYEQYF.

The chain carries TRBV28 and TRBJ1-6; D is uncertain. Germline-derived CDR1 and CDR2 are MDHEN and SYDVKM. Trimming stripped 5 bases from V and 9 bases from J, with 17 bases between. The CDR3 has 15 amino acids. Written as DNA, the CDR3 is TGTGCCAGCAGTCTGTCGTCGACTGGATTTTCACCCCTCCACTTT. This codes for CASSLSSTGFSPLHF. The whole variable domain, filled in from reference TRBV28 and TRBJ1-6, reads DVKVTQSSRYLVKRTGEKVFLECVQDMDHENMFWYRQDPGLGLRLIYFSYDVKMKEKGDIPEGYSVSREKKERFSLILESASTNQTSMYLCASSLSSTGFSPLHFGNGTRLTVT.

This clone was seen a single time. This chain uses TRBV20-1 with TRBJ1-2, with 7 bases that match TRBD1. The V gene end was trimmed by 6 bases and the J gene end by 8 bases; junction bases not matched to a gene: 6. In germline, CDR1 is DFQATT, CDR2 SNEGSKA (reference sequence). This CDR3 comprises 11 residues. This chain's CDR3 is CSAKGGWGYTF. CDR3 bases: TGCAGTGCCAAAGGGGGCTGGGGCTACACCTTC.

The V call is TRBV27, the J call TRBJ2-1; TRBD1 matches at 9 bases. The V gene's germline CDR1 is MNHEY and CDR2 SMNVEV (reference sequence). V trimming: 4 bases; J trimming: 13 bases; junction bases outside the gene matches: 17. This CDR3 contains 16 residues. CDR3 in amino acids: CASSYSPGQGGPIQFF. CDR3 nucleotide sequence: TGTGCCAGCAGTTATTCGCCGGGACAGGGCGGCCCCATACAGTTCTTC.

V gene TRBV10-3 combines with J gene TRBJ2-2; 12 positions agree with TRBD1. The CDR3 is made up of 16 amino acids. Germline V gives CDR1 ENHRY, CDR2 SYGVKD. V was clipped by 4 bases and J by 6 bases; unmatched bases: 6. The CDR3 is CAISASGQGAPGELFF. The CDR3 DNA sequence: TGTGCCATCAGTGCTTCGGGACAGGGGGCCCCCGGGGAGCTGTTTTTT.

The J gene is TRBJ2-7, the V gene TRBV19; D possibly corresponds to TRBD1 (5 bases). Germline V gene data show CDR1 as LNHDA and CDR2 as SQIVND (reference sequence). Trimming pared 5 bases from V and 2 bases from J, leaving 16 bases between. The CDR3 is made up of 15 amino acids. This CDR3 is CASSYPGSGTYEQYF. The CDR3 coding sequence is TGTGCCAGTAGTTATCCAGGGTCTGGAACCTACGAGCAGTACTTC.

The chain couples TRBV5-4 to TRBJ2-2, with unresolved D. Germline assignment: CDR1 SGHNT and CDR2 YYREEE (reference sequence). This CDR3 has 17 amino acids. Trimming took off 3 bases at V and 3 bases at J, with 18 bases between the two ends. DNA for the CDR3: TGTGCCAGCAGCTCTGGCGGCCGGGTTGCGTACACCGGGGAGCTGTTTTTT. Translated, it gives CASSSGGRVAYTGELFF.

The J gene is TRBJ1-4, the V gene TRBV6-4, with D possibly matching TRBD1 (6 bases). The V and J ends lost 0 bases and 7 bases respectively, with 21 bases between them. Germline CDR1 reads MRHNA; CDR2 reads SNTAGT. The CDR3 loop spans 18 amino acids. The CDR3 here is CASSDSIWQGLSGEKLFF. The CDR3, as DNA: TGTGCCAGCAGTGACTCGATCTGGCAGGGGTTATCCGGTGAAAAACTGTTTTTT.

DNA for the CDR3: TGCGCCAGCAGCCCTTCAGGACTAGCGGGGGTCAATGAGCAGTTCTTC. Encoded protein: CASSPSGLAGVNEQFF. The chain is built from TRBV4-1 and TRBJ2-1, with 13 bases that match TRBD2. After removal of 4 bases from V and 6 bases from J, the junction contained 6 bases not matched to a gene. Germline V gene sequence: CDR1 MGHRA, CDR2 YSYEKL. The length of the CDR3 is 16 residues.

This clone was recorded only once. This chain uses TRBV4-1 with TRBJ2-7; D unresolved. Trimming removed 8 bases at V and 1 base at J, with 12 bases between. Germline V gives CDR1 MGHRA, CDR2 YSYEKL. The CDR3 length is 13 residues. CDR3 nucleotide sequence: TGCGCCAGCCTGGTTCGGGCGTCCTACGAGCAGTACTTC. Translated, it gives CASLVRASYEQYF.

The chain joins TRBV5-1 to TRBJ2-7, with TRBD2 matching 7 bases. The CDR3 length is 14 residues. Germline lookup yields CDR1 SGHRS and CDR2 YFSETQ. J lost 2 bases, V lost 1 base, and 3 bases had no gene match. CDR3 sequence: CASSLSGDTYEQYF. CDR3 bases: TGCGCCAGCAGCTTGAGCGGGGATACCTACGAGCAGTACTTC.

This chain connects TRBV7-3 to TRBJ1-1, with D tentatively TRBD1 (6 bases). V was shortened by 3 bases and J by 2 bases, with 13 bases between the two germline ends. There are 15 residues in the CDR3. Germline V gives CDR1 SGHTA, CDR2 FQGTGA. CDR3 nucleotide sequence: TGTGCCAGCAGCTTGAACAGGGACCTCAACACTGAAGCTTTCTTT. Amino acid sequence: CASSLNRDLNTEAFF. Supplemented by reference TRBV7-3 and TRBJ1-1, the full variable domain reads GAGVSQTPSNKVTEKGKYVELRCDPISGHTALYWYRQSLGQGPEFLIYFQGTGAADDSGLPNDRFFAVRPEGSVSTLKIQRTERGDSAVYLCASSLNRDLNTEAFFGQGTRLTVV.

The CDR3 sequence is CASTETLDVYEQYF. The DNA for the CDR3 is TGTGCCAGCACCGAGACTCTTGACGTCTACGAGCAGTACTTC. The chain employs TRBV6-5 and TRBJ2-7; D uncertain. The V gene's germline CDR1 is MNHEY and CDR2 SVGAGI. The CDR3 has 14 amino acids. The V gene lost 7 bases and the J gene lost 3 bases, with 16 bases spanning the gap.